The rows below give T cell receptor beta chains drawn from one sample of a study of glioma-infiltrating T cells. Using its own MiXCR run on the multiplex PCR reads, TCRdb lists one record per CDR3 protein. This table has under 200,000 distinct CDR3 sequences, more than 35% appearing once. The source material was glioma tissue, nonneoplastic brain tissue, or PBMCs (not recorded which). The receptors shown here come from a human donor with low-grade glioma or glioblastoma, undergoing nonglioma brain surgery, or in good health (not recorded which). Each CDR3 is given with its conserved first and last residue. The order of the fields is V gene, clone size, D gene, CDR3 length, J gene, CDR3 DNA, CDR3 protein. The D gene is left open where the match is weak. Size is stated for part of the rows, as once, few or many counts, or as a class when the clone is expanded.

TRBV5-1	few	NA	14	TRBJ2-7	TGCGCCAGCAGCTTGGTAGCCGTCACCTACGAGCAGTACTTC	CASSLVAVTYEQYF
TRBV27	many	TRBD2	15	TRBJ2-3	TGTGCCAGCAGTTTAGGACTAGCGGGAGCCGATACGCAGTATTTT	CASSLGLAGADTQYF
TRBV7-2	NA	NA	14	TRBJ2-2	TGTGCCAGCAGACAGGGGGGGAACAGCGGGGAGCTGTTTTTT	CASRQGGNSGELFF
TRBV27	many	TRBD2	15	TRBJ2-7	TGTGCCAGCAGTCAGAGACTAGCGGGAGCCTACGAGCAGTACTTC	CASSQRLAGAYEQYF
TRBV2	NA	NA	13	TRBJ2-7	TGTGCCAGCAGTGAATGGTGGAGCTACGAGCAGTACTTC	CASSEWWSYEQYF
TRBV6-1	NA	NA	14	TRBJ2-3	TGCGCCAGCAGTGAGATTTGTCGAAAGGATACGCAGTATTTT	CASSEICRKDTQYF
TRBV3-1	NA	NA	13	TRBJ2-7	TGTGCCAGCAGCCAAGAACCGAGGGGCGAGCAGTACTTC	CASSQEPRGEQYF
TRBV20-1	many	NA	14	TRBJ2-7	TGCAGTGCTACCCCAAGGGGCCTAAACTACGAGCAGTACTTC	CSATPRGLNYEQYF
TRBV3-1	NA	TRBD2	17	TRBJ2-1	TGTGCCAGCAGCCAAGATAACCGACTAGCGGGGTCCAATGAGCAGTTCTTC	CASSQDNRLAGSNEQFF
TRBV12-3/TRBV12-4	many	NA	16	TRBJ2-6	TGTGCCAGCAGTTTAGTGCCGATGACTGGGGCCAACGTCCTGACTTTC	CASSLVPMTGANVLTF
TRBV6-2/TRBV6-3	NA	NA	15	TRBJ1-1	TGTGCCAGAAGTTACGAATCGATGGCGAACACTGAAGCTTTCTTT	CARSYESMANTEAFF
TRBV6-1	many	NA	15	TRBJ1-2	TGTGCCAGCAGTGAACAATTTGAACTTAACTATGGCTACACCTTC	CASSEQFELNYGYTF
TRBV4-2	NA	NA	14	TRBJ1-1	TGTGCCAGCAGCCAAGGGAGCCTTCGGACTGAAGCTTTCTTT	CASSQGSLRTEAFF
TRBV29-1	NA	TRBD2	13	TRBJ2-1	TGCAGCGCCGGGGAGGGGTTTTCTGGTGCGCAGTTCTTC	CSAGEGFSGAQFF
TRBV28	NA	NA	15	TRBJ2-7	TGTGCCAGCAGTTTTTATGCAGGAAGGACCTACGAGCAGTACTTC	CASSFYAGRTYEQYF
TRBV2	many	NA	13	TRBJ1-2	TGTGCCAGCAGCCCCGGGACTGACTATGGCTACACCTTC	CASSPGTDYGYTF
TRBV7-9	NA	NA	16	TRBJ2-3	TGTGCCAGCAGCTCTACACCGGTGGAGAGCACAGATACGCAGTATTTT	CASSSTPVESTDTQYF
TRBV20-1	many	NA	15	TRBJ2-5	TGCAGTGCTAGAGATCCGGTACAGGCCACGGAGACCCAGTACTTC	CSARDPVQATETQYF
TRBV5-1	NA	NA	14	TRBJ2-1	TGCGCCAGCAGCCCCACGACTAGTAACAATGAGCAGTTCTTC	CASSPTTSNNEQFF
TRBV24-1	NA	TRBD2	14	TRBJ2-1	TGTGCCACCAGTGACTTAGCGGGAAAAAATGAGCAGTTCTTC	CATSDLAGKNEQFF
TRBV27	many	TRBD2	16	TRBJ2-1	TGTGCCAGCAGCCGTGATTCCCTAGCGGGAGTCAATGAGCAGTTCTTC	CASSRDSLAGVNEQFF
TRBV3-1	NA	TRBD2	16	TRBJ2-1	TGTGCCAGCAGCCAAGGGAAACTAGCGGGAGGAAATGAGCAGTTCTTC	CASSQGKLAGGNEQFF
TRBV3-1	NA	NA	14	TRBJ2-7	TGTGCCAGCAGCCTCAACAGGGAAGGCTACGAGCAGTACTTC	CASSLNREGYEQYF
TRBV18	NA	TRBD1	15	TRBJ2-1	TGTGCCAGCTCACCACCAGGGACAGCTAACAATGAGCGGTTCTTC	CASSPPGTANNERFF
TRBV29-1	many	NA	11	TRBJ1-2	TGCAGCGTTGGGGCTAACTATGGCTACACCTTC	CSVGANYGYTF
TRBV6-1	NA	NA	13	TRBJ1-5	TGTGCCGGGGGGAAAAAAGGAAATCAGCCCCAGAATTTT	CAGGKKGNQPQNF
TRBV18	few	NA	15	TRBJ2-7	TGTGCCAGCTCACCACCGAATGGGCACCCCTACGAGCAGTACTTC	CASSPPNGHPYEQYF
TRBV4-2	few	TRBD1	15	TRBJ1-4	TGTGCCAGCAGCCTGGGGGACAGGGCCGGAGAAAAACTGTTTTTT	CASSLGDRAGEKLFF
TRBV29-1	NA	NA	14	TRBJ1-2	TGCAGCGTGGAGGACAGACGATTTAACTATGGCTACACCTTC	CSVEDRRFNYGYTF
TRBV2	few	NA	16	TRBJ1-6	TGTGCCAGCAGTTACACAGGACAGCTACAAGATTCACCCCTCCACTTT	CASSYTGQLQDSPLHF
TRBV12-3/TRBV12-4	NA	TRBD2	16	TRBJ2-1	TGTGCCAGCAGTTTCCGTACTAGCGGGAGGAGGAATGAGCAGTTCTTC	CASSFRTSGRRNEQFF
TRBV24-1	NA	NA	14	TRBJ2-5	TGTGCCACCGCGCCGCCGGGGGCGCACGAGACCAAGTACTTC	CATAPPGAHETKYF
TRBV27	NA	TRBD1	13	TRBJ1-2	TGTGCCAGCAGTTCCACAGGGGACGATGGCTACACCTTC	CASSSTGDDGYTF
TRBV2	NA	TRBD2	20	TRBJ2-7	TGTGCCAGCAGGGAACCCCCGGGACTAGCGGGAGCGCCCGGTTTAAACGAGCAGTACTTC	CASREPPGLAGAPGLNEQYF
TRBV14	few	TRBD1	15	TRBJ2-1	TGTGCCAGCAGCCACCCCACAGGGGTGGGAAATGAGCAGTTCTTC	CASSHPTGVGNEQFF